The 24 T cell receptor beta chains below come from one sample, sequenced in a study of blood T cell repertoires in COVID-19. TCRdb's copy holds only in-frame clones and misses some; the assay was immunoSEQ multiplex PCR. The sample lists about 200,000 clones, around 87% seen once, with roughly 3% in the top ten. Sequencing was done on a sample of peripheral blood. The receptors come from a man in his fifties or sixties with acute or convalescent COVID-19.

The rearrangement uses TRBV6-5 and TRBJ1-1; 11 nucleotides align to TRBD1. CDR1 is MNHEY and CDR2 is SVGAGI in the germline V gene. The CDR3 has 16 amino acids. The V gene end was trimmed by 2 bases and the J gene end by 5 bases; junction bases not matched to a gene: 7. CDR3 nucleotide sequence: TGTGCCAGCAGTTACGGGACAGGGGGGGCGCCGACTGAAGCTTTCTTT. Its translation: CASSYGTGGAPTEAFF.

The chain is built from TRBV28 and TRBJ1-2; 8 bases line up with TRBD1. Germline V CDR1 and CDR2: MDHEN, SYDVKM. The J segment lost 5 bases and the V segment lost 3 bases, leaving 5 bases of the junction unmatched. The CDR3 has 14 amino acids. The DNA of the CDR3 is TGTGCCAGCAGTTTCCGGACAGGGTGGTATGGCTACACCTTC. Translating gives CASSFRTGWYGYTF.

For the CDR3, the DNA is TGTGCCAGCCGTGTGGGGGCAGGTGGCTACACCTTC. Translating gives CASRVGAGGYTF. This chain links TRBV28 with TRBJ1-2, with TRBD1 as a possible D gene (6 bases). The germline CDR1 and CDR2 sequences are MDHEN and SYDVKM. V dropped 8 bases and J dropped 7 bases, with 14 bases sitting between them. This CDR3 spans 12 amino acids.

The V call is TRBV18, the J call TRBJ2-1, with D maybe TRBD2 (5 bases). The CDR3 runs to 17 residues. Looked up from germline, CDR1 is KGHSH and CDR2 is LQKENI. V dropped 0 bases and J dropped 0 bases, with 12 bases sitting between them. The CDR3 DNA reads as TGTGCCAGCTCACCACCCCTAGCTTCCTCCTCCTACAATGAGCAGTTCTTC. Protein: CASSPPLASSSYNEQFF.

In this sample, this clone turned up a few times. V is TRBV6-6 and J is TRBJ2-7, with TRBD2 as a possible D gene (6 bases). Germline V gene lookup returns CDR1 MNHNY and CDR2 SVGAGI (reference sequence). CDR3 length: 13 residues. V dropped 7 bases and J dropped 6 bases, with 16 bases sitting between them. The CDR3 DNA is TGTGCCAGCACCCCCCGGGGGTCGGCCGAGCAGTACTTC. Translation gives CASTPRGSAEQYF.

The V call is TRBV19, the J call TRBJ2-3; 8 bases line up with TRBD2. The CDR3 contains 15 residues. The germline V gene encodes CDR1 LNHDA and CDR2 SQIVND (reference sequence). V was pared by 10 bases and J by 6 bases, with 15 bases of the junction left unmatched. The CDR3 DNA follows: TGTGCCACGCGGTTTAGCGGGGTGGCAGCGGATACGCAGTATTTT. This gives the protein CATRFSGVAADTQYF.

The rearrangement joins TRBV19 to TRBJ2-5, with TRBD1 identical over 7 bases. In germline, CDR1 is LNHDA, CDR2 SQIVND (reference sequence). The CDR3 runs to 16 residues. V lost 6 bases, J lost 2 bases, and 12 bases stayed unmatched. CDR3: CASRATGTVTQETQYF. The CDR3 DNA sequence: TGTGCCAGTAGAGCTACCGGGACAGTGACTCAAGAGACCCAGTACTTC. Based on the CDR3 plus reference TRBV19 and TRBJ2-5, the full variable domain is DGGITQSPKYLFRKEGQNVTLSCEQNLNHDAMYWYRQDPGQGLRLIYYSQIVNDFQKGDIAEGYSVSREKKESFPLTVTSAQKNPTAFYLCASRATGTVTQETQYFGPGTRLLVL.

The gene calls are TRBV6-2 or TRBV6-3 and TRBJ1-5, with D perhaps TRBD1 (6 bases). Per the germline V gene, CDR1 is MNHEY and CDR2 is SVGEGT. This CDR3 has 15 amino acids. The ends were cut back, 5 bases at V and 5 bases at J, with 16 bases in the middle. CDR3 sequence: CASSLWTEPHQPQHF. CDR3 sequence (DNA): TGTGCCAGCAGTCTGTGGACAGAACCGCATCAGCCCCAGCATTTT.

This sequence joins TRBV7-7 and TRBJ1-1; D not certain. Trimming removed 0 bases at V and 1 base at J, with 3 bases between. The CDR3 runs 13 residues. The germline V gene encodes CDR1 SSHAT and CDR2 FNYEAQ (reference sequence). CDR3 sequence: CASSLAQNTEAFF. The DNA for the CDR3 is TGTGCCAGCAGCTTAGCCCAGAACACTGAAGCTTTCTTT.

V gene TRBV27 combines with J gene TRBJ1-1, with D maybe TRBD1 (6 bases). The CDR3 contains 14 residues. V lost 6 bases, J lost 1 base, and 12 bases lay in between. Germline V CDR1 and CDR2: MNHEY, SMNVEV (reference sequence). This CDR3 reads CASRAGHQNTEAFF. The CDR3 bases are TGTGCCAGCAGAGCGGGACACCAGAACACTGAAGCTTTCTTT.

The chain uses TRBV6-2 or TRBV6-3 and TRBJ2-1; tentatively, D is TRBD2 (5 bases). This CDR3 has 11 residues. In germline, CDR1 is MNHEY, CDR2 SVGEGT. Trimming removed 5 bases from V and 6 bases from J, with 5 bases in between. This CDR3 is CASSRGNEQFF. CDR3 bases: TGTGCCAGCAGTCGGGGCAATGAGCAGTTCTTC.

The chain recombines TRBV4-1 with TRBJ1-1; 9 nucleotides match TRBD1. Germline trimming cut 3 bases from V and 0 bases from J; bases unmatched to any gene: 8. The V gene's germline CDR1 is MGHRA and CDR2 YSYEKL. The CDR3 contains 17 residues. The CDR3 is CASSHIGQGKMNTEAFF. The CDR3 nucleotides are TGCGCCAGCAGCCATATAGGACAGGGGAAAATGAACACTGAAGCTTTCTTT.

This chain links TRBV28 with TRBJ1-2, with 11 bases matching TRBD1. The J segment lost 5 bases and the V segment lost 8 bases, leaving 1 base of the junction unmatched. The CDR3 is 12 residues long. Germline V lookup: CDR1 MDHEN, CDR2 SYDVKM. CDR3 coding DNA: TGTGCCAGCCGGGACAGGGGGTATGGCTACACCTTC. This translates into CASRDRGYGYTF.

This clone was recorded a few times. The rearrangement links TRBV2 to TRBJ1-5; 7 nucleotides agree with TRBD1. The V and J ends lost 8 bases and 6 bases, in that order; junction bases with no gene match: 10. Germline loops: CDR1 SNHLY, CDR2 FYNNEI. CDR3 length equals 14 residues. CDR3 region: CASAGRGSFQPQHF. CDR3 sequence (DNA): TGTGCCAGCGCCGGCAGGGGGAGTTTTCAGCCCCAGCATTTT.

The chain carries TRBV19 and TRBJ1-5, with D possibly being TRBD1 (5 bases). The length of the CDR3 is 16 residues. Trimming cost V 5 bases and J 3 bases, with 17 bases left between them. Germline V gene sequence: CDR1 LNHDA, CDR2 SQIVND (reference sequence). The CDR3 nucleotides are TGTGCCAGTAGTTCTCCAGACAGCGTAAACAATCAGCCCCAGCATTTT. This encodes CASSSPDSVNNQPQHF.

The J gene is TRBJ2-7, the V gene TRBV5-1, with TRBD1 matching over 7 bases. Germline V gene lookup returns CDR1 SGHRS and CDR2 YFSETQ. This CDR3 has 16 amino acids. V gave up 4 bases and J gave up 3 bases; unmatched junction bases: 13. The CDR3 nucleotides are TGCGCCAGCAGCGAAGGAGACAGGGCCCGTCTCTACGAGCAGTACTTC. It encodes CASSEGDRARLYEQYF.

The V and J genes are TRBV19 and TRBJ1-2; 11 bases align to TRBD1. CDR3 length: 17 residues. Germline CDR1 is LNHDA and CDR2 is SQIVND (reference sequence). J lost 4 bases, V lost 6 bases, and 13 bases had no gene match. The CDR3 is CASRNRDRGSNLYGYTF. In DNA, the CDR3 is TGTGCCAGTAGAAACCGGGACAGGGGGTCTAACCTCTATGGCTACACCTTC.

CDR3 protein: CAWSLLGGTDTQYF. CDR3 nucleotide sequence: TGTGCCTGGAGCCTACTAGGTGGCACAGATACGCAGTATTTT. The V call is TRBV30, the J call TRBJ2-3; D is possibly TRBD2 (5 bases). Germline assignment: CDR1 GTSNPN and CDR2 SVGIG (reference sequence). The CDR3 spans 14 residues. Between the trimmed V and J ends, which lost 3 bases and 1 base, there was a span of 11 bases.

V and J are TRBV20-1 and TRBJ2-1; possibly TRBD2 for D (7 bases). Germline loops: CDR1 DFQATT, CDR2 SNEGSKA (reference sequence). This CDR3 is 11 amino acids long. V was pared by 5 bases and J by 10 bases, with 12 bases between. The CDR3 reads CSAWGGGEQFF. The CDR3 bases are TGCAGTGCTTGGGGGGGCGGAGAGCAGTTCTTC.

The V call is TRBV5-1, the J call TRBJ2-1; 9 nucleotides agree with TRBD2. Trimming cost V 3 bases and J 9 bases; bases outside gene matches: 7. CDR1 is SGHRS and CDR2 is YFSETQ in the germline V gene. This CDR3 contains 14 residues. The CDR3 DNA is TGCGCCAGCAGCTGGGGACTAGCCCTGGGTGAGCAGTTCTTC. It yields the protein CASSWGLALGEQFF.

CDR3 coding DNA: TGTGCCTCCGGGACAGGGCCTTACGAGCAGTACTTC. Translating gives CASGTGPYEQYF. The rearrangement links TRBV9 to TRBJ2-7; 9 bases map to TRBD1. Germline values: CDR1 SGDLS, CDR2 YYNGEE. The CDR3 length is 12 residues. The junction had 6 bases not matched to a gene; V was cut back by 10 bases and J by 4 bases.

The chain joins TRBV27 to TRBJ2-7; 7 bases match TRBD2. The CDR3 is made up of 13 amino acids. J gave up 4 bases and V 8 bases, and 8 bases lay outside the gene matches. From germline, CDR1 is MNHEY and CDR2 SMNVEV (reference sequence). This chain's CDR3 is CASSTTSSYEQYF. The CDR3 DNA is TGTGCCAGCTCGACGACTAGCAGTTACGAGCAGTACTTC.

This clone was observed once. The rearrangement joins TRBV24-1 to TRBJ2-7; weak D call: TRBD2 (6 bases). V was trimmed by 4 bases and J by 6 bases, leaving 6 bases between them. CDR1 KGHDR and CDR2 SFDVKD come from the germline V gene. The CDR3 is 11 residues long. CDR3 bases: TGTGCCACCAGTGAGGGGGGCGAGCAGTACTTC. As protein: CATSEGGEQYF.

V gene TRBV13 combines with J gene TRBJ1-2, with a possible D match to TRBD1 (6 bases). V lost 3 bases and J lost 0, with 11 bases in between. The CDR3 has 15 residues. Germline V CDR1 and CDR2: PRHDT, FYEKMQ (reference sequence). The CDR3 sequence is CASSLGANTNYGYTF. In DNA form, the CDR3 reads TGTGCCAGCAGCTTGGGGGCCAATACTAACTATGGCTACACCTTC.